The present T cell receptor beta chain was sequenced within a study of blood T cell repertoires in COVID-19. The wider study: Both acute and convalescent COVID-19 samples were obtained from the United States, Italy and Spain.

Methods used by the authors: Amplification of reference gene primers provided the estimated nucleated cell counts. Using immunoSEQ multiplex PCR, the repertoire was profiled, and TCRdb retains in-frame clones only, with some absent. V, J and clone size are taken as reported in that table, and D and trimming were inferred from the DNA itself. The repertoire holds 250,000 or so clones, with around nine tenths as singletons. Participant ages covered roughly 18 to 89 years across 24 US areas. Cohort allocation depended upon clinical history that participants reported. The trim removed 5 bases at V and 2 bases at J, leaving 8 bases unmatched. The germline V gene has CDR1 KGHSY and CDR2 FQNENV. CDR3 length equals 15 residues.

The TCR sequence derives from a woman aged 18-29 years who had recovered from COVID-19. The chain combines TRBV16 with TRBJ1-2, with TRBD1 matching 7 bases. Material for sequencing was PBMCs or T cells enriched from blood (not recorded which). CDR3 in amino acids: CASSGGQIGNYGYTF. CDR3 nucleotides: TGTGCCAGCAGCGGGGGACAGATCGGGAACTATGGCTACACCTTC. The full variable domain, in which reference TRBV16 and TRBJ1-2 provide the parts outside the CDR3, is GEEVAQTPKHLVRGEGQKAKLYCAPIKGHSYVFWYQQVLKNEFKFLISFQNENVFDETGMPKERFSAKCLPNSPCSLEIQATKLEDSAVYFCASSGGQIGNYGYTFGSGTRLTVV.